These 15 T cell receptor beta chains were sequenced from one sample in a study of T cells in Graves' hyperthyroidism and ophthalmopathy. Researchers took RNA transcripts and amplified the TCR beta CDR3 regions from them. RT-PCR in the first round (using the HTBI primer set) targeted the TCR CDR3. MiXCR was run by TCRdb on the multiplex PCR reads, yielding one entry per CDR3 protein. Counted here are around 800,000 distinct CDR3 sequences, about two fifths occurring once; the ten biggest clones make up about 9%. Sequenced: blood. The receptor source for this set is a man between 18 and 29 years old with Graves' hyperthyroidism.

The table lists this clonotype with many counts. The chain employs TRBV10-2 and TRBJ2-7; no clear D. CDR1 is WSHSY and CDR2 is SAAADI in the germline V gene. The V end was cut by 5 bases, the J end by 1 base, with 6 bases between. The CDR3 loop spans 12 amino acids. Written as DNA, the CDR3 is TGCGCCAGCAGTCAGAAGTCCTACGAGCAGTACTTC. This sequence encodes CASSQKSYEQYF.

This clonotype was seen more than once but under ten times. DNA for the CDR3: TGTGCCAGCCGAAAGGGGGGGGCCGGGGAGCTGTTTTTT. As protein: CASRKGGAGELFF. The J gene is TRBJ2-2, the V gene TRBV12-3 or TRBV12-4, with D possibly being TRBD2 (7 bases). The CDR3 consists of 13 residues. The V end was cut by 8 bases, the J end by 6 bases, with 13 bases between.

This clonotype showed up just a few times. The chain couples TRBV6-2 or TRBV6-3 to TRBJ2-7, with D perhaps matching TRBD1 (5 bases). CDR3 length: 15 amino acids. CDR1 and CDR2 (germline): MNHEY, SVGEGT. Between the trimmed V and J ends, which lost 5 bases and 1 base, there was a span of 15 bases. In nucleotides, the CDR3 is TGTGCCAGCAGTGAAGGGGCAGGGAAGTCCTACGAGCAGTACTTC. Its protein is CASSEGAGKSYEQYF.

In its sample, this clonotype was seen many times. The chain recombines TRBV25-1 with TRBJ1-2; D remains ambiguous. The germline V and J ends were trimmed by 1 base and 6 bases, with 6 bases remaining between them. The CDR3 has 12 amino acids. The V gene's germline CDR1 is MGHDK and CDR2 SYGVNS. The CDR3, as DNA: TGTGCCAGCAGTGAATGGGAGGATGGCTACACCTTC. Translating gives CASSEWEDGYTF.

The rearrangement joins TRBV7-3 to TRBJ2-3; 11 nucleotides match TRBD2. The CDR3 extends over 16 amino acids. Per germline, CDR1 SGHTA and CDR2 FQGTGA. J gave up 3 bases and V 5 bases, and 7 bases lay outside the gene matches. CDR3 residues: CASSPGTSGDTDTQYF. CDR3 DNA sequence: TGTGCCAGCAGCCCCGGGACTAGCGGAGATACAGATACGCAGTATTTT.

Concerning this clonotype itself: This clone may be a read error of a much larger clone one base away. This chain links TRBV7-2 with TRBJ1-1; 9 bases fit TRBD1. The junction had 10 bases not matched to a gene; V was cut back by 5 bases and J by 9 bases. The CDR3 is 14 residues long. Germline V gene sequence: CDR1 SGHTA, CDR2 FQGNSA. CDR3 amino acids: CASSLTGGAFKAFF. CDR3 DNA sequence: TGTGCCAGCAGCCTTACAGGGGGCGCATTTAAAGCTTTCTTT. Filled out from reference TRBV7-2 and TRBJ1-1, the complete variable domain reads GAGVSQSPSNKVTEKGKDVELRCDPISGHTALYWYRQSLGQGLEFLIYFQGNSAPDKSGLPSDRFSAERTGGSVSTLTIQRTQQEDSAVYLCASSLTGGAFKAFFGQGTRLTVV.

This clonotype was picked up many times. The V call is TRBV7-9, the J call TRBJ1-5, with D possibly being TRBD1 (5 bases). V lost 4 bases and J 5 bases, leaving 15 bases between the germline ends. The CDR3 is 15 amino acids. Germline V gives CDR1 SEHNR, CDR2 FQNEAQ (reference sequence). CDR3 amino acids: CASSSSSGTHQPQHF. The CDR3 DNA reads as TGTGCCAGCAGCTCCTCCTCCGGGACCCATCAGCCCCAGCATTTT.

This clonotype was seen at least ten times. The CDR3 here is CAIRDRAGNTIYF. CDR3 nucleotide sequence: TGTGCCATCAGGGACAGGGCCGGAAACACCATATATTTT. V usage is TRBV10-3 and J usage is TRBJ1-3; TRBD1 agrees at 8 bases. V trimming: 6 bases; J trimming: 4 bases; junction bases outside the gene matches: 2. Per the germline V gene, CDR1 is ENHRY and CDR2 is SYGVKD. This CDR3 spans 13 amino acids.

The chain has TRBV10-3 and TRBJ1-2; 9 bases are a match to TRBD1. V shed 6 bases, J shed 12 bases, and the junction held 8 bases outside the gene matches. CDR1 and CDR2 from the germline V gene are ENHRY and SYGVKD. The CDR3 loop spans 12 amino acids. The DNA of the CDR3 is TGTGCCATCAGAGAACAGGGGGCTGGAAACACCTTC. Translated, it gives CAIREQGAGNTF.

This clonotype is a singleton in its sample. This may stem from a read error, because a much larger clone lies one nucleotide away. The chain combines TRBV10-3 with TRBJ1-1; no clear D. The CDR3 is made up of 16 amino acids. Deletions cut 5 bases from V and 1 base from J, with 17 bases between. The germline gives CDR1 ENHRY, CDR2 SYGVKD. The CDR3, as DNA: TGTGCCATCAGTCCACCTCCCGGACTCCCGAACACTGAAGCTTTCTTT. Translation gives CAISPPPGLPNTEAFF.

The chain recombines TRBV6-1 with TRBJ2-5; D is uncertain. The CDR3 totals 14 residues. The V gene's germline CDR1 is MNHNS and CDR2 SASEGT. V gave up 7 bases and J gave up 5 bases, with 17 bases separating them. The CDR3 bases are TGTGCCAGCATCAGAATGGGGATGGGCGAGACCCAGTACTTC. This codes for CASIRMGMGETQYF.

This clonotype appeared a single time. The rearrangement joins TRBV20-1 to TRBJ2-5, with D maybe TRBD1 (6 bases). The CDR3 has 15 amino acids. Between the trimmed V and J ends, which lost 6 bases and 4 bases, there was a span of 21 bases. Germline assignment: CDR1 DFQATT and CDR2 SNEGSKA (reference sequence). CDR3 nucleotides: TGCAGTGCGACTAATCCCAACAGGGCGGGAGAGACCCAGTACTTC. The encoded protein is CSATNPNRAGETQYF.

This clonotype has a single count. This CDR3 reads CASSQAVAGGFTGELFF. CDR3 bases: TGTGCCAGCAGCCAGGCAGTAGCGGGGGGGTTCACCGGGGAGCTGTTTTTT. This chain joins TRBV2 and TRBJ2-2; 11 bases agree with TRBD2. Losses at the gene ends were 6 bases for V and 4 bases for J; bases not matched to a gene: 10. Germline V gene sequence: CDR1 SNHLY, CDR2 FYNNEI. The CDR3 has 17 amino acids. Full variable domain (remainder filled in from reference TRBV2 and TRBJ2-2): EPEVTQTPSHQVTQMGQEVILRCVPISNHLYFYWYRQILGQKVEFLVSFYNNEISEKSEIFDDQFSVERPDGSNFTLKIRSTKLEDSAMYFCASSQAVAGGFTGELFFGEGSRLTVL.

This clonotype was picked up a small number of times. The chain links TRBV19 to TRBJ2-7; a possible D gene is TRBD1 (5 bases). V gave up 5 bases and J gave up 2 bases, with 13 bases separating them. CDR3 length: 14 residues. Germline CDR1 LNHDA, CDR2 SQIVND (reference sequence). CDR3 region: CASSPQGLPYEQYF. CDR3 nucleotides: TGTGCCAGTAGTCCCCAGGGCTTACCCTACGAGCAGTACTTC.

The J gene is TRBJ1-2, the V gene TRBV9, with a weak D call TRBD1 (6 bases). The germline CDR1 and CDR2 sequences are SGDLS and YYNGEE. Deletions cut 0 bases from V and 3 bases from J, with 9 bases between. CDR3 size: 14 residues. CDR3 protein: CASSVEAGDYGYTF. CDR3 coding DNA: TGTGCCAGCAGCGTAGAGGCAGGGGACTATGGCTACACCTTC.